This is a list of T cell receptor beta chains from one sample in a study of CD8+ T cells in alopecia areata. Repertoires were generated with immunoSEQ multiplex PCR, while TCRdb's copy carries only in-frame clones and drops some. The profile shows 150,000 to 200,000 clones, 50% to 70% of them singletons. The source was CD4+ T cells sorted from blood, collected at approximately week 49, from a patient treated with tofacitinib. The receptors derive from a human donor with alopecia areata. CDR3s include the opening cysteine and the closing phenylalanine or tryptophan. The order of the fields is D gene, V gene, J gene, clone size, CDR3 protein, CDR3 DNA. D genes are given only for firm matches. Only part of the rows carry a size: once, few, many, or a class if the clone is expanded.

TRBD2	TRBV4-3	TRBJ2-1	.	CASSQETAGGYNEQFF	TGCGCCAGCAGCCAAGAAACAGCGGGGGGATACAATGAGCAGTTCTTC
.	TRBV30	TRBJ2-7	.	CAWSNREDPYF	TGTGCCTGGAGTAACAGGGAGGATCCGTACTTC
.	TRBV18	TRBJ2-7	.	CASSPPLGSYEQYF	TGTGCCAGCTCACCACCGCTGGGGTCCTACGAGCAGTACTTC
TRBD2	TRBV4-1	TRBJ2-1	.	CASSQDGGALTNEQFF	TGCGCCAGCAGCCAAGACGGGGGGGCCTTAACCAATGAGCAGTTCTTC
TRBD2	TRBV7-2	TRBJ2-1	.	CASSSFLAGGNEQFF	TGTGCCAGCAGCTCATTTTTAGCGGGGGGAAATGAGCAGTTCTTC
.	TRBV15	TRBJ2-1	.	CATSRDRLLGRNEQFF	TGTGCCACCAGCAGAGACAGGTTGCTAGGACGAAATGAGCAGTTCTTC
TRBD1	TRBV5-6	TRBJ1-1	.	CASSLPGQATTEAFF	TGTGCCAGCAGCTTACCGGGACAGGCAACAACTGAAGCTTTCTTT
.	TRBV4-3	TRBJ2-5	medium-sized	CASSLRLEETQYF	TGCGCCAGCAGCCTACGACTAGAAGAGACCCAGTACTTC
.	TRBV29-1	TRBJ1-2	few	CSVDNWGGNYGYTF	TGCAGCGTTGACAATTGGGGGGGAAACTATGGCTACACCTTC
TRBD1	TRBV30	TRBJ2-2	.	CAWKGQFTGELFF	TGTGCCTGGAAGGGACAGTTCACCGGGGAGCTGTTTTTT
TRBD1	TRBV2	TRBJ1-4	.	CASIRQGSNEKLFF	TGTGCCAGCATCCGACAGGGGTCTAATGAAAAACTGTTTTTT
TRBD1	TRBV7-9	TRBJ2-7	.	CASSLVRLTGDYEQYF	TGTGCCAGCAGCTTAGTACGTCTGACAGGGGACTACGAGCAGTACTTC